A selection of T cell receptor beta chains follows, all from one sample in a study of cytomegalovirus exposure and HLA in healthy donors. Sequenced by immunoSEQ multiplex PCR; TCRdb stores in-frame clones only, minus some. Listed are about 110,000 clones; less than 4.5% falls within the top ten. The sequencing input was PBMCs. Source of these receptors: a man aged 30-40 years in good health and CMV-seronegative. The CDR3 runs from the conserved cysteine through the conserved F or W. Fields, in order: D gene, CDR3 length, V gene, J gene, CDR3 protein, CDR3 DNA. The D gene is left open where the match is weak.

d_gene: TRBD1; len: 15; v_gene: TRBV5-1; j_gene: TRBJ2-1; CDR3aa: CASSGDRSLGNEQFF; CDR3nt: TGCGCCAGCAGCGGGGACAGGAGCTTGGGAAATGAGCAGTTCTTC
d_gene: TRBD1; len: 15; v_gene: TRBV7-8; j_gene: TRBJ1-6; CDR3aa: CASSLFLDRGSPLHF; CDR3nt: TGTGCCAGCAGCTTATTCTTGGACAGGGGATCACCCCTCCACTTT
d_gene: TRBD2; len: 15; v_gene: TRBV6-5; j_gene: TRBJ2-5; CDR3aa: CASRLAGADQETQYF; CDR3nt: TGTGCCAGCAGATTAGCGGGGGCAGACCAAGAGACCCAGTACTTC
d_gene: .; len: 15; v_gene: TRBV11-2; j_gene: TRBJ2-3; CDR3aa: CASSGAAAGVDTQYF; CDR3nt: TGTGCCAGCAGCGGAGCTGCGGCAGGGGTAGATACGCAGTATTTT
d_gene: .; len: 14; v_gene: TRBV7-2; j_gene: TRBJ1-4; CDR3aa: CASSYRRTNEKLFF; CDR3nt: TGTGCCAGCAGCTACAGGCGGACTAATGAAAAACTGTTTTTT
d_gene: TRBD1; len: 15; v_gene: TRBV28; j_gene: TRBJ1-5; CDR3aa: CASSLIPGGNQPQHF; CDR3nt: TGTGCCAGCAGTTTGATACCAGGGGGGAATCAGCCCCAGCATTTT
d_gene: TRBD2; len: 15; v_gene: TRBV7-3; j_gene: TRBJ2-5; CDR3aa: CASSITGLARETQYF; CDR3nt: TGTGCCAGCAGCATAACGGGACTAGCGAGGGAGACCCAGTACTTC
d_gene: .; len: 14; v_gene: TRBV6-5; j_gene: TRBJ1-1; CDR3aa: CASTPTALNTEAFF; CDR3nt: TGTGCCAGCACCCCGACAGCCCTGAACACTGAAGCTTTCTTT
d_gene: .; len: 17; v_gene: TRBV15; j_gene: TRBJ2-3; CDR3aa: CATSEAPPGAGTDTQYF; CDR3nt: TGTGCCACCAGCGAGGCCCCTCCTGGGGCCGGCACAGATACGCAGTATTTT
d_gene: .; len: 14; v_gene: TRBV30; j_gene: TRBJ1-6; CDR3aa: CACRQSSYNSPLHF; CDR3nt: TGTGCCTGTAGACAGAGCTCCTATAATTCACCCCTCCACTTT
d_gene: .; len: 14; v_gene: TRBV27; j_gene: TRBJ2-5; CDR3aa: CASSSLGHQETQYF; CDR3nt: TGTGCCAGCAGTTCCTTGGGCCACCAAGAGACCCAGTACTTC
d_gene: TRBD1; len: 15; v_gene: TRBV5-6; j_gene: TRBJ1-5; CDR3aa: CASTTTGPGNQPQHF; CDR3nt: TGTGCCAGCACCACGACAGGGCCGGGCAATCAGCCCCAGCATTTT
d_gene: .; len: 13; v_gene: TRBV2; j_gene: TRBJ2-7; CDR3aa: CASSPRQVYEQYF; CDR3nt: TGTGCCAGCAGTCCCAGACAGGTCTACGAGCAGTACTTC
d_gene: .; len: 14; v_gene: TRBV5-1; j_gene: TRBJ1-1; CDR3aa: CASSLEVANTEAFF; CDR3nt: TGCGCCAGCAGCTTGGAGGTAGCGAACACTGAAGCTTTCTTT
d_gene: .; len: 14; v_gene: TRBV19; j_gene: TRBJ1-5; CDR3aa: CASSLTAGVQPQHF; CDR3nt: TGTGCCAGTAGTCTGACAGCGGGGGTTCAGCCCCAGCATTTT
d_gene: TRBD1; len: 15; v_gene: TRBV6-5; j_gene: TRBJ1-1; CDR3aa: CASSWDRTMNTEAFF; CDR3nt: TGTGCCAGCAGTTGGGACAGGACTATGAACACTGAAGCTTTCTTT
d_gene: .; len: 14; v_gene: TRBV6-5; j_gene: TRBJ1-6; CDR3aa: CASSYEIDNSPLHF; CDR3nt: TGTGCCAGCAGTTACGAGATAGATAATTCACCCCTCCACTTT
d_gene: TRBD2; len: 15; v_gene: TRBV27; j_gene: TRBJ2-7; CDR3aa: CASSFTAGGSYEQYF; CDR3nt: TGTGCCAGCAGTTTCACAGCGGGGGGATCCTACGAGCAGTACTTC
d_gene: TRBD1; len: 13; v_gene: TRBV18; j_gene: TRBJ1-4; CDR3aa: CASSDRGSEKLFF; CDR3nt: TGTGCCAGCTCTGACAGGGGCAGTGAAAAACTGTTTTTT
d_gene: TRBD1; len: 15; v_gene: TRBV5-1; j_gene: TRBJ2-1; CDR3aa: CASSLKTGGSNEQFF; CDR3nt: TGCGCCAGCAGCTTGAAAACAGGGGGCTCGAATGAGCAGTTCTTC
d_gene: .; len: 18; v_gene: TRBV11-3; j_gene: TRBJ2-7; CDR3aa: CASSIGPGTHEGSYEQYF; CDR3nt: TGTGCCAGCAGCATAGGCCCCGGGACACACGAGGGGTCCTACGAGCAGTACTTC
d_gene: .; len: 14; v_gene: TRBV4-1; j_gene: TRBJ2-4; CDR3aa: CASSQGDSSNIQYF; CDR3nt: TGCGCCAGCAGCCAAGGTGACAGTAGCAACATTCAGTACTTC
d_gene: .; len: 12; v_gene: TRBV7-9; j_gene: TRBJ1-6; CDR3aa: CASSLSVPPLHF; CDR3nt: TGTGCCAGCAGCTTATCAGTTCCCCCCCTCCACTTT
d_gene: .; len: 15; v_gene: TRBV27; j_gene: TRBJ1-1; CDR3aa: CASSPRDIGDTEAFF; CDR3nt: TGTGCCAGCAGTCCACGGGACATCGGTGACACTGAAGCTTTCTTT
d_gene: .; len: 18; v_gene: TRBV28; j_gene: TRBJ1-6; CDR3aa: CASSLWSIVSVRNSPLHF; CDR3nt: TGTGCCAGCAGTTTATGGAGTATTGTTAGCGTTCGTAATTCACCCCTCCACTTT